This paragraph covers one T cell receptor beta chain sequence. Per the original methods: Researchers report that nucleated cell counts were estimated from reference gene primer amplification. Generated by immunoSEQ multiplex PCR, the TCRdb table keeps only in-frame clones and is missing some. The D gene and trimming were derived from the DNA, and the V and J assignments and clone size from that table. The table includes roughly 250,000 clones, 65% to 90% detected once. The CDR3 runs 13 residues. Germline CDR1 and CDR2: KGHSH and LQKENI. The J segment lost 7 bases and the V segment lost 6 bases, leaving 5 bases of the junction unmatched. This entry belongs to a study of blood T cell repertoires in COVID-19. The overall study: Samples representing acute and convalescent COVID-19 were sourced from the United States, Italy and Spain. From T cells, B-cell-depleted T cells, or PBMCs came the material, which was cDNA or gDNA.

Input material: peripheral blood. This TCR was sampled from a woman aged 70-85 years with acute or convalescent COVID-19. V is TRBV18 and J is TRBJ1-4, with 7 bases lining up with TRBD1. The DNA of the CDR3 is TGTGCCAGCTCGGCTTGGGACAGTGAAAAACTGTTTTTT. Translated, it gives CASSAWDSEKLFF.